This T cell receptor beta chain was retrieved from a study of T cells in Graves' hyperthyroidism and ophthalmopathy. Study context: Peripheral blood draws took place at initial diagnosis, ahead of any treatment.

CDR1 and CDR2 (germline): MNHEY, SVGEGT. The length of the CDR3 is 16 residues. The V gene lost 2 bases and the J gene lost 3 bases, with 15 bases spanning the gap. Using RNA transcripts as the source, TCR beta CDR3 regions were amplified. The study used the HTBI primer set for a first-round RT-PCR of the TCR CDR3. In TCRdb, the multiplex PCR reads were re-called with MiXCR into one record per CDR3 protein. The sample yields 500,000 to 550,000 distinct CDR3 sequences, nearly 20% seen once. Study-wide results and caveats: Expanded thyroid clonotypes (above 0.001) were mostly also found in blood. A model of 13 V-J pairs discriminated ophthalmopathy from stable hyperthyroidism.

This clonotype has a count of ten or more. Its antigen is currently unknown. Disease lasting under 3 months, a NOSPECS grade of at least 4, and a Clinical Activity Score of at least 3 were features of the ophthalmopathy patients. The receptor was isolated from a middle-aged man with Graves' ophthalmopathy. Material for sequencing was blood. The rearrangement joins TRBV6-2 or TRBV6-3 to TRBJ2-3, with D possibly TRBD2 on 6 matching bases. CDR3 in DNA: TGTGCCAGCAGTTACGGCGGGACCACTTTTACAGATACGCAGTATTTT. It yields the protein CASSYGGTTFTDTQYF.